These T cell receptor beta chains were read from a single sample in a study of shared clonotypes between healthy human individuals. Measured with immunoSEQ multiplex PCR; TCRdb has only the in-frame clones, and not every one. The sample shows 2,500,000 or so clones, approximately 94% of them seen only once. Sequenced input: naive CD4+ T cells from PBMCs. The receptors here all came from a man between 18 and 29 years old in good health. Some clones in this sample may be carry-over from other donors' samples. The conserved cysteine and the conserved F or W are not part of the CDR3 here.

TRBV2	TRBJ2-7	ASTGGYEQY
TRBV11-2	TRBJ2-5	ASSLGGKETQY
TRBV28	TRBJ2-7	ASSRVSGGSTSEQY
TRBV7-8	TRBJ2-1	ASRRDWRSYNEQF
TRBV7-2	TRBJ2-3	ASSRGRSGRRTDTQY
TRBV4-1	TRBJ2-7	ASSRPGTSGSIPGEQY
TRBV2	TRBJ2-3	ASSRTGWEADTQY
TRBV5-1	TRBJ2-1	ASSSGALAREQF
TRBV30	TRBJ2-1	ACPGTGEFETYNEQF
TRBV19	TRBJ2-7	ASSMSPGGFRYEQY
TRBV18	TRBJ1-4	ASSPGATNEKLF
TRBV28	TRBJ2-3	ASKLAGGYSSTDTQY
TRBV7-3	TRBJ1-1	ASSLNPGGSTEAF
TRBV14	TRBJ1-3	ASSQDLYITGNTIY
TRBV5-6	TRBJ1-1	ASSSPGQTSSGAF
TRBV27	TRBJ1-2	AGSIQGNYGYT
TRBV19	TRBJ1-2	ASSIWGAGGVGYT
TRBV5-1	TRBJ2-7	ASSPTPGQKTYEQY
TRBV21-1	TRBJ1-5	ASTPGQGAGQPQH
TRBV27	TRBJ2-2	ASSLNTGELF
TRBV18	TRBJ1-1	ASSPLQGATEAF
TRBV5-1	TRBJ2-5	ASSLTREGWETQY
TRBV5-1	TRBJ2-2	ASSGLGQRQNTGELF
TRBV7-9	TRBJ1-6	ASSRSKGENSPLH
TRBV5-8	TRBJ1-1	ASSTGGVTEAF
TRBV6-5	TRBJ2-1	ASSYDFQSRGEQF
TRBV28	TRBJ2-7	ASSLIGVAGKGEQY
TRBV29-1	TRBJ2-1	SLVRTSGRAYNEQF
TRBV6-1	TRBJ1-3	ASSEAPAPSGNTIY
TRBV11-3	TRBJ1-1	ASSPGGPTEAF
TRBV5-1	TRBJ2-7	ASMIGSDGTYEQY
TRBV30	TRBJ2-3	ACGWDRGFTDTQY
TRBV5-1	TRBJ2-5	ASSSPGLVIETQY
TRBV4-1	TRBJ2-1	ASSQRGGDVGDEQF
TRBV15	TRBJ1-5	ATSRGDRGPNQPQH
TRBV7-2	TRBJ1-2	ASSPMRQGSYGYT
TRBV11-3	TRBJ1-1	ASSLRDSSYTEAF
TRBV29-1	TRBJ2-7	SVEATGISYEQY
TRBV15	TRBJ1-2	ATSRDTTGEDGYT
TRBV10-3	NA	AISEGNYEQY
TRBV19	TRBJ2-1	ASSISSAFSSYNEQF
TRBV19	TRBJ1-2	ASSRPRANYGYT
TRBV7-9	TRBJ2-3	ASSFGAEDTQY
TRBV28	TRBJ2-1	ASSERTSGSWAYNEQF
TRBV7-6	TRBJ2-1	ASSLAAGRSLQNEQF
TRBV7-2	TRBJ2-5	ASSLRTGQETQY
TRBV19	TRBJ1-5	ASSTSRISPQH
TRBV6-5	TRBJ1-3	ASQELSGNTIY
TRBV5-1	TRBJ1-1	ASSPPSGNTEAF
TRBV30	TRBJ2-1	AWTGGAAGVPSYNEQF
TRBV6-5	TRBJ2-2	ASSWGLTGEVGELF